This note documents a single T cell receptor beta chain sequence. The data were produced by immunoSEQ multiplex PCR, yet TCRdb's version contains in-frame clones alone and is incomplete. The sample holds fewer than 200,000 clones, around 90% seen once. The data stem from a study of T cell responses to AZD1222 COVID-19 vaccine. V lost 10 bases and J 7 bases, leaving 20 bases between the germline ends. This CDR3 is built from 15 residues. Germline values: CDR1 MNHNY, CDR2 SVGAGI (reference sequence). Sample: peripheral blood, taken 28 days after the second AZD1222 dose. The rearrangement uses TRBV6-6 and TRBJ1-6; perhaps TRBD1 as D (5 bases). The clonotype was recovered from an adult who received the AZD1222 COVID-19 vaccine. The CDR3 spells CAISQEAGGNSPLHF. CDR3 sequence (DNA): TGTGCCATTTCACAGGAGGCTGGAGGGAATTCACCCCTCCACTTT.